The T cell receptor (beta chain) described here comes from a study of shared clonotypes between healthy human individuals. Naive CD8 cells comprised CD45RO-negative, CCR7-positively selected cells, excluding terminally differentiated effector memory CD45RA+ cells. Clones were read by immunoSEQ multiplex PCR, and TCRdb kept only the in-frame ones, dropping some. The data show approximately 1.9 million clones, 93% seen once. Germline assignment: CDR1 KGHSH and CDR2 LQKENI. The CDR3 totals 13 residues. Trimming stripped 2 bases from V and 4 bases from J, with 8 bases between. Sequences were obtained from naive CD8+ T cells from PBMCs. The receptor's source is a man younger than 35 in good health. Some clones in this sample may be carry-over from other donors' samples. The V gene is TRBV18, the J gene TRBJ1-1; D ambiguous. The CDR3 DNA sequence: TGTGCCAGCTCACCAGCGGGGTCCACTGAAGCTTTCTTT. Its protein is CASSPAGSTEAFF. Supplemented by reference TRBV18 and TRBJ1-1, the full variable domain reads NAGVMQNPRHLVRRRGQEARLRCSPMKGHSHVYWYRQLPEEGLKFMVYLQKENIIDESGMPKERFSAEFPKEGPSILRIQQVVRGDSAAYFCASSPAGSTEAFFGQGTRLTVV.